This T cell receptor (beta chain) was sequenced for a study of T cells in localized non-small cell lung cancer. Whole-study results and caveats: There was higher T cell clonality in uninvolved adjacent lung than in tumor, and it was highest there.

Clones were read by immunoSEQ multiplex PCR, and TCRdb kept only the in-frame ones, dropping some. The profile covers 31,000 or so clones, with roughly 75% appearing a single time and about 15% taken by the ten largest. Germline V gene lookup returns CDR1 SQVTM and CDR2 ANQGSEA. The V gene lost 6 bases and the J gene lost 6 bases, with 25 bases spanning the gap. The CDR3 runs 16 residues. Of note for this clone: Its cognate antigen is unknown.

The starting material was peripheral blood, obtained before any cancer treatment. The origin of this receptor is a male donor older than 55 with stage III squamous cell lung carcinoma. The V and J genes are TRBV29-1 and TRBJ2-3; TRBD1 might be the D (6 bases). Written as DNA, the CDR3 is TGCAGCGTCCCAAACAGGGACGGGGTAATGGGGGATACGCAGTATTTT. The encoded protein is CSVPNRDGVMGDTQYF.